The clone carrying this TCR beta chain was recorded a few times. As yet, its antigen is unknown. The identical CDR3 is also encoded by other nucleotide sequences in the sample. TCRdb's copy holds only in-frame clones and misses some; the assay was immunoSEQ multiplex PCR. The sample lists 55,000 to 70,000 clones, roughly 86% occurring once. Germline assignment: CDR1 MRHNA and CDR2 SNTAGT. This CDR3 spans 14 amino acids. Trimming cost V 2 bases and J 3 bases, with 7 bases left between them. The record originates from a study of T cell responses to AZD1222 COVID-19 vaccine. Whole-study findings and limits: White British people made up most donors, females outnumbered males, and clonal diversity was possibly underestimated.

This clonotype was sampled from an adult in good health. The sample in question was peripheral blood, obtained on day 0 of AZD1222 vaccination. V is TRBV6-4 and J is TRBJ2-2; D is undetermined. CDR3 in amino acids: CASSDSSDTGELFF. As DNA, the CDR3 is TGTGCCAGCAGTGACAGCAGTGACACCGGGGAGCTGTTTTTT.